This T cell receptor (beta chain) was recorded in a study of T cells in Graves' hyperthyroidism and ophthalmopathy. Trimming shortened V by 6 bases and J by 9 bases, and 30 bases separated the two germline ends. The CDR3 extends over 18 amino acids. CDR1 and CDR2 (germline): LNHDA, SQIVND (reference sequence). Researchers took RNA transcripts and amplified the TCR beta CDR3 regions from them. The HTBI primer set was used in a first-round RT-PCR of the TCR CDR3. TCRdb re-analysed the multiplex PCR reads in MiXCR, keeping a single row per CDR3 protein. The sample includes about half a million distinct CDR3 sequences, about 20% of them seen just once.

The material sequenced was blood. This TCR was sampled from a woman in her sixties or seventies with Graves' ophthalmopathy. V is TRBV19 and J is TRBJ2-1; D might be TRBD2 (7 bases). CDR3 residues: CASSTLRHGGALRGEQFF. The CDR3 DNA is TGTGCCAGTAGCACCCTCCGACATGGGGGGGCCTTACGGGGTGAGCAGTTCTTC.